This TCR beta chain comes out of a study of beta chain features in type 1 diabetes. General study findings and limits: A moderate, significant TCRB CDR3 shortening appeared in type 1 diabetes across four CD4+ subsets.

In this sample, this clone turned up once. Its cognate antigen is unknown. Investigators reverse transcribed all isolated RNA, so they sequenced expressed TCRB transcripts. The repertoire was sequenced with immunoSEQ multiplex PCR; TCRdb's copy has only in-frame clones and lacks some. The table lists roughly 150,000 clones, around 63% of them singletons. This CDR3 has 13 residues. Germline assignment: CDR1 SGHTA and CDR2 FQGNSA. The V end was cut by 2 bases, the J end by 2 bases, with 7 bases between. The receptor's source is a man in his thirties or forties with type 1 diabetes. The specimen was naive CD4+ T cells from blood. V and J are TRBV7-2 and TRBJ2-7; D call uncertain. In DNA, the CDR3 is TGTGCCAGCAGCTTATACGGCGCCTACGAGCAGTACTTC. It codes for CASSLYGAYEQYF.